This T cell receptor (beta chain) was recorded in a study of shared T cell receptors in the human thymus. The germline V gene has CDR1 SGHDN and CDR2 FVKESK. Trimming stripped 3 bases from V and 10 bases from J, with 14 bases between. The length of the CDR3 is 13 residues. Produced via immunoSEQ multiplex PCR; TCRdb's table is partial and in-frame only. The sample lists about 380,000 clones, just under 95% occurring once. The chain is built from TRBV14 and TRBJ2-3; perhaps TRBD2 as D (6 bases). Sequencing was carried out using thymocytes. The source is a human donor. The CDR3 is CASSHIIPGAQYF. CDR3 sequence (DNA): TGTGCCAGCAGCCATATTATACCGGGAGCGCAGTATTTT.